The 3 T cell receptor beta chains given below trace back to one sample, sequenced in a study of cytomegalovirus exposure and HLA in healthy donors. PCR involved 60 Vbeta and 13 Jbeta primers. Generated by immunoSEQ multiplex PCR, the TCRdb table keeps only in-frame clones and is missing some. The repertoire holds some 110,000 clones, with 60% to 80% as singletons. Material: PBMCs. All receptors come from a man aged 45-65 years in good health and CMV-seropositive.

V gene TRBV28 combines with J gene TRBJ2-5; TRBD1 matches 9 bases. V lost 6 bases, J lost 11 bases, and 13 bases stayed unmatched. The germline CDR1 and CDR2 sequences are MDHEN and SYDVKM. The CDR3 is made up of 14 amino acids. Here the CDR3 DNA reads TGTGCCAGCAGCTCCGGGACAGGGTACGGGAAGCAGTACTTC. It codes for CASSSGTGYGKQYF.

For the CDR3, the DNA is TGTGCCAGCAGCTTGGAGGGGGCTGCCACTGAAGCTTTCTTT. It encodes CASSLEGAATEAFF. This sequence joins TRBV5-5 and TRBJ1-1; 7 nucleotides agree with TRBD1. Trimming at V came to 0 bases and at J to 4 bases, leaving 3 bases not matched to a gene. CDR3 length: 14 residues. The V gene's germline CDR1 is SGHKS and CDR2 YYEKEE (reference sequence).

This rearrangement joins TRBV5-1 to TRBJ2-2; D is possibly TRBD1 (6 bases). V shed 9 bases and J shed 5 bases, with 14 bases lying between them. The CDR3 length is 13 residues. Germline values: CDR1 SGHRS, CDR2 YFSETQ. The CDR3 sequence: CATRPGVTGELFF. Written as DNA, the CDR3 is TGCGCCACCAGACCAGGGGTTACCGGGGAGCTGTTTTTT. The full variable domain, in which reference TRBV5-1 and TRBJ2-2 provide the parts outside the CDR3, is KAGVTQTPRYLIKTRGQQVTLSCSPISGHRSVSWYQQTPGQGLQFLFEYFSETQRNKGNFPGRFSGRQFSNSRSEMNVSTLELGDSALYLCATRPGVTGELFFGEGSRLTVL.